The T cell receptor (beta chain) described here comes from a study of OX40 agonist ivuxolimab in advanced cancers. CDR3 length: 11 residues. CDR1 SGHRS and CDR2 YFSETQ come from the germline V gene. V was cut by 8 bases and J by 12 bases, with 15 bases left in between. Repertoires were generated with immunoSEQ multiplex PCR, while TCRdb's copy carries only in-frame clones and drops some. The table records approximately 110,000 clones, around 93% of them present only once. The rearrangement links TRBV5-1 to TRBJ2-1; D uncertain. Sequences were derived from CD4+ or CD8+ T cells sorted from blood, sampled in a trial of the OX40 agonist ivuxolimab. The sequence came from an adult with an advanced solid tumor such as melanoma, head and neck, liver or kidney cancer. CDR3 DNA sequence: TGCGCCAGTGCCATCGAGTACCTGCAGTTCTTC. This translates into CASAIEYLQFF.